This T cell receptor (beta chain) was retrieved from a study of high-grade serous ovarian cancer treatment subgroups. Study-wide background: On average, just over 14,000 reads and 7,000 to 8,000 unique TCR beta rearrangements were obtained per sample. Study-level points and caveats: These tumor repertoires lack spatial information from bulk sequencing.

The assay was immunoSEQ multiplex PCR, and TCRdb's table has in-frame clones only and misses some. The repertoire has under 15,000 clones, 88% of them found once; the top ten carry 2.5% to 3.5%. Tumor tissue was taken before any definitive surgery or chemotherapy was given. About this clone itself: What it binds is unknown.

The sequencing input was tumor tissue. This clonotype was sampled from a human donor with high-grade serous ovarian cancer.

This CDR3 is CAWSLGYNSPLHF. As DNA, the CDR3 is TGTGCCTGGAGTCTGGGCTATAATTCACCCCTCCACTTT. The chain couples TRBV30 to TRBJ1-6; D is unresolved. The germline gives CDR1 GTSNPN, CDR2 SVGIG (reference sequence). V gave up 2 bases and J gave up 3 bases, with 5 bases separating them. This CDR3 is 13 amino acids long.